The 11 T cell receptor beta chains below were found in one sample sequenced in a study of T-cell memory formation after mild COVID-19. TCRdb reprocessed the 5' RACE reads with MiXCR, giving one entry per CDR3 protein. This table holds roughly 130,000 distinct CDR3 sequences, approximately 6.3% found once. The sample comprised PBMCs or a T cell subset sorted from them (not recorded which). These TCRs come from an adult woman who had mild COVID-19 (a few samples of this study predate the infection). Cell type and time point are not known.

This clonotype appeared a few times. V gene TRBV15 combines with J gene TRBJ1-2, with D possibly TRBD1 on 5 matching bases. This CDR3 is 13 amino acids long. V was trimmed by 0 bases and J by 10 bases, leaving 12 bases between them. The germline CDR1 and CDR2 sequences are LNHNV and YYDKDF (reference sequence). DNA of the CDR3: TGTGCCACCAGCAGAGATGGAACAGGACCCTACACCTTC. Translating it yields CATSRDGTGPYTF. Based on the CDR3 plus reference TRBV15 and TRBJ1-2, the full variable domain is DAMVIQNPRYQVTQFGKPVTLSCSQTLNHNVMYWYQQKSSQAPKLLFHYYDKDFNNEADTPDNFQSRRPNTSFCFLDIRSPGLGDTAMYLCATSRDGTGPYTFGSGTRLTVV.

At least ten counts were recorded for this clonotype. This rearrangement joins TRBV7-2 to TRBJ1-1; possibly TRBD1 for D (6 bases). The CDR3 sequence is 15 residues long. Germline CDR1 reads SGHTA; CDR2 reads FQGNSA. V gave up 4 bases and J gave up 0 bases, with 12 bases separating them. The CDR3 loop is CASSSRGRMNTEAFF. The CDR3 coding sequence is TGTGCCAGCAGCTCTCGGGGGCGAATGAACACTGAAGCTTTCTTT.

The sample holds many counts of this clonotype. J is TRBJ2-1 and V is TRBV6-5; 7 bases line up with TRBD1. The junction had 8 bases not matched to a gene; V was cut back by 6 bases and J by 3 bases. Germline CDR1 is MNHEY and CDR2 is SVGAGI. The CDR3 spans 15 residues. The CDR3: CASSWPRQGYNEQFF. The CDR3 DNA follows: TGTGCCAGCAGCTGGCCCCGACAGGGCTACAATGAGCAGTTCTTC.

This clonotype was picked up many times. The rearrangement joins TRBV10-3 to TRBJ2-7, with D unresolved. V gave up 0 bases and J gave up 0 bases, with 3 bases separating them. This CDR3 comprises 13 residues. Germline V gene sequence: CDR1 ENHRY, CDR2 SYGVKD. CDR3 sequence reads: CAISESDSYEQYF. Written as DNA, the CDR3 is TGTGCCATCAGTGAGTCGGACTCCTACGAGCAGTACTTC.

This clonotype turned up a few times. The J gene is TRBJ1-1, the V gene TRBV12-3 or TRBV12-4, with D possibly TRBD1 on 6 matching bases. This CDR3 contains 17 residues. Trimming removed 2 bases at V and 11 bases at J, with 27 bases between. The CDR3 nucleotides read TGTGCCAGCAGTTTAAGTTTATCGGAGGGTACGTCAGGGGTGGCTTTCTTT. It specifies CASSLSLSEGTSGVAFF.

This clonotype was observed many times. The chain couples TRBV5-1 to TRBJ2-3, with D perhaps TRBD1 (6 bases). Trimming shortened V by 0 bases and J by 5 bases, and 13 bases separated the two germline ends. The V gene's germline CDR1 is SGHRS and CDR2 YFSETQ. The CDR3 spans 15 residues. The CDR3 spells CASSLDRVEVDTQYF. The CDR3, as DNA: TGCGCCAGCAGCTTGGACAGGGTCGAGGTAGATACGCAGTATTTT.

This clonotype appeared many times. This is likely a read error, given that the CDR3 carries no conserved phenylalanine or tryptophan at its end. No DNA is shown, since the ends of the CDR3 on it are uncertain; the CDR3 is the one TCRdb lists. The CDR3 loop reads CATSGRGSGREERKC. The J gene is TRBJ2-3, the V gene TRBV24-1; whether TRBD2, the table's D call, matches the DNA was not checked. The CDR3 is made up of 15 amino acids, end residues included. Germline V lookup: CDR1 KGHDR, CDR2 SFDVKD.

In its sample, this clonotype was seen many times. The chain has TRBV5-1 and TRBJ2-1; the match to TRBD1 covers 7 bases. CDR3 size: 15 residues. CDR1 and CDR2 from the germline V gene are SGHRS and YFSETQ. With V trimmed by 4 bases and J by 0 bases, 4 bases remained unmatched. The CDR3 is CASSRDRGSYNEQFF. CDR3 in DNA: TGCGCCAGCAGCCGGGACAGAGGCTCCTACAATGAGCAGTTCTTC.

This clonotype was observed a few times. The junction departs from germline at one end; a sequencing error may be responsible. The chain employs TRBV7-9 and TRBJ2-2; D call uncertain. Looked up from germline, CDR1 is SEHNR and CDR2 is FQNEAQ (reference sequence). CDR3 length: 12 amino acids. DNA for the CDR3: TGTGCCAGCAGCTTAAACAACGGGGAGCTGTTTTTT. Protein: CASSLNNGELFF.

This rearrangement joins TRBV4-3 to TRBJ2-7, with 10 bases aligning to TRBD1. The length of the CDR3 is 15 residues. Germline values: CDR1 LGHNA, CDR2 YSLEER. V shed 4 bases and J 3 bases; nucleotides not matched to a gene: 6. DNA for the CDR3: TGCGCCAGCAGCCTCCAGACAGGGGGCTACTACGAGCAGTACTTC. Amino acid sequence: CASSLQTGGYYEQYF.

The rearrangement joins TRBV2 to TRBJ2-5, with 10 nucleotides matching TRBD1. Germline V gene sequence: CDR1 SNHLY, CDR2 FYNNEI. Trimming at V came to 8 bases and at J to 5 bases, leaving 5 bases not matched to a gene. This CDR3 has 13 residues. CDR3 nucleotide sequence: TGTGCCAGCCACTTGGACAGGGGGGAGACCCAGTACTTC. It codes for CASHLDRGETQYF.